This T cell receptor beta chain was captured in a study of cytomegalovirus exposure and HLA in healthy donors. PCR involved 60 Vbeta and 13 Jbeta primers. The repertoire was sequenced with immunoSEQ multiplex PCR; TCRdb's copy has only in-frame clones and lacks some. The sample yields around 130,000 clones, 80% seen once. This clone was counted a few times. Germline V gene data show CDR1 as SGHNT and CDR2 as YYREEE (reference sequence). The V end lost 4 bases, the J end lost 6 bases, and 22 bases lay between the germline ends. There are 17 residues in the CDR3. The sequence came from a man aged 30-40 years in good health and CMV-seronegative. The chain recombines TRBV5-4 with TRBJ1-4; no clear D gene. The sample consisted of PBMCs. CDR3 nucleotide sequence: TGTGCCAGCAGCCCCTTTGTAGGGAGCGGGATTCATGAAAAACTGTTTTTT. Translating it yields CASSPFVGSGIHEKLFF.